A single sample gave rise to the 26 T cell receptor beta chains below, sequenced in a study of shared clonotypes between healthy human individuals. Using immunoSEQ multiplex PCR, the repertoire was profiled, and TCRdb retains in-frame clones only, with some absent. This table holds about 2.4 million clones, roughly nine tenths found once. Sequencing was done on a sample of naive CD4+ T cells sorted from blood. As to subset: CD45RA+ positively selected. The receptors stem from a man younger than 35 in good health.

This chain links TRBV15 with TRBJ1-5, with D uncertain. The CDR3 totals 13 residues. The germline gives CDR1 LNHNV, CDR2 YYDKDF (reference sequence). The ends were cut back, 3 bases at V and 4 bases at J, with 7 bases in the middle. CDR3 region: CATSSLLNQPQHF. The CDR3 region has the DNA TGTGCCACCAGCAGTCTTTTGAATCAGCCCCAGCATTTT. Full variable domain (rest looked up from reference TRBV15 and TRBJ1-5): DAMVIQNPRYQVTQFGKPVTLSCSQTLNHNVMYWYQQKSSQAPKLLFHYYDKDFNNEADTPDNFQSRRPNTSFCFLDIRSPGLGDTAMYLCATSSLLNQPQHFGDGTRLSIL.

This chain connects TRBV21-1 to TRBJ2-7; TRBD2 is taken as the D call from the table, unchecked against the DNA. TRBV21-1 is recorded as a pseudogene. This CDR3 is 19 amino acids long. CDR3 region: CASSKRGGKGAGEFYEQYF. Written as DNA, the CDR3 is TGTGCCAGCAGCAAAAGGGGTGGTAAGGGAGCGGGAGAATTCTACGAGCAGTACTTC.

The V call is TRBV11-1, the J call TRBJ2-7; D is possibly TRBD1 (5 bases). Trimming took off 1 base at V and 5 bases at J, with 12 bases between the two ends. The CDR3 loop spans 14 amino acids. CDR1 is SGHAT and CDR2 is FQDESV in the germline V gene (reference sequence). CDR3 in amino acids: CASSLGLRVDEQYF. The CDR3 nucleotides are TGTGCCAGCAGCTTAGGTCTCAGGGTAGACGAGCAGTACTTC.

This chain links TRBV6-1 with TRBJ1-5; 9 positions match TRBD1. Trimming removed 2 bases from V and 1 base from J; junction bases left unmatched: 12. From germline, CDR1 is MNHNS and CDR2 SASEGT. This CDR3 contains 19 residues. In DNA form, the CDR3 reads TGTGCCAGCAGTGAACCGATTTCACAGGGGGCTAGAAGCAATCAGCCCCAGCATTTT. Protein product: CASSEPISQGARSNQPQHF.

The CDR3 DNA reads as TGTGCCAGCAGCAACGGACAGACCTATGGCTACACCTTC. Its translation is CASSNGQTYGYTF. This sequence joins TRBV28 and TRBJ1-2; tentative D call: TRBD1 (6 bases). The germline CDR1 and CDR2 sequences are MDHEN and SYDVKM. The CDR3 contains 13 residues. V was trimmed by 6 bases and J by 4 bases, leaving 12 bases between them.

The chain combines TRBV6-1 with TRBJ2-7, with D possibly being TRBD1 (5 bases). The CDR3 has 11 amino acids. Germline V gene sequence: CDR1 MNHNS, CDR2 SASEGT. Trimming cost V 2 bases and J 12 bases, with 11 bases left between them. In nucleotides, the CDR3 is TGTGCCAGCAGTGAAACAGGTCGACCGTACTTC. As protein: CASSETGRPYF.

With respect to this clone: Within the sample, other DNA sequences also encode this same CDR3. The J gene is TRBJ1-5, the V gene TRBV5-6; 9 positions agree with TRBD1. Trimming at V came to 2 bases and at J to 2 bases, leaving 2 bases not matched to a gene. This CDR3 has 15 amino acids. The germline CDR1 and CDR2 sequences are SGHDT and YYEEEE. The CDR3 loop is CASSLQGAGNQPQHF. DNA for the CDR3: TGTGCCAGCAGCTTACAGGGGGCCGGCAATCAGCCCCAGCATTTT.

For the CDR3, the DNA is TGTGCCAGCAGTTACGGGCTGGGGGTAGAGACCCAGTACTTC. Translating gives CASSYGLGVETQYF. This chain uses TRBV6-5 with TRBJ2-5, with D perhaps TRBD1 or TRBD2 (5 bases each). The CDR3 has 14 residues. Germline assignment: CDR1 MNHEY and CDR2 SVGAGI. Trimming left V 2 bases short and J 4 bases short, with 11 bases between.

Comments on this clone: Other DNA sequences in this specimen translate into the identical CDR3. The rearrangement links TRBV30 to TRBJ1-4; no clear D gene. Deletions cut 0 bases from V and 8 bases from J, with 4 bases between. In germline, CDR1 is GTSNPN, CDR2 SVGIG (reference sequence). The CDR3 sequence is 11 residues long. The CDR3 DNA is TGTGCCTGGAGTGTAAGGGAAAAACTGTTTTTT. Protein sequence: CAWSVREKLFF.

The chain carries TRBV5-4 and TRBJ2-1; TRBD2 is a possible D gene (6 bases). V lost 0 bases, J lost 12 bases, and 19 bases lay in between. Germline V gives CDR1 SGHNT, CDR2 YYREEE (reference sequence). CDR3 length: 15 residues. This CDR3 is CASSLVGGKYRVQFF. CDR3 sequence (DNA): TGTGCCAGCAGCTTGGTGGGCGGGAAGTATCGGGTGCAGTTCTTC.

V is TRBV4-3 and J is TRBJ2-5; possibly TRBD1 for D (6 bases). The CDR3 is 15 residues long. Germline assignment: CDR1 LGHNA and CDR2 YSLEER. V lost 0 bases and J lost 2, with 10 bases in between. The CDR3 reads CASSQEWTDQETQYF. In DNA, the CDR3 is TGCGCCAGCAGCCAAGAATGGACAGATCAAGAGACCCAGTACTTC.

V is TRBV11-2 and J is TRBJ2-5; 12 nucleotides match TRBD2. V gave up 5 bases and J gave up 3 bases; unmatched junction bases: 13. Looked up from germline, CDR1 is SGHAT and CDR2 is FQNNGV. This CDR3 comprises 18 residues. The CDR3 protein is CASSHTPKTSGSKETQYF. Written as DNA, the CDR3 is TGTGCCAGCAGCCATACTCCCAAGACTAGCGGGAGTAAAGAGACCCAGTACTTC.

The rearrangement uses TRBV7-2 and TRBJ1-2; 10 bases map to TRBD1. The trim removed 6 bases at V and 8 bases at J, leaving 12 bases unmatched. Germline values: CDR1 SGHTA, CDR2 FQGNSA. This CDR3 has 15 amino acids. CDR3 nucleotides: TGTGCCAGCAGTCAAACCGGGACAGGGGTGGGCGGCTACACCTTC. Protein: CASSQTGTGVGGYTF. Full variable domain (outside the CDR3, taken from reference TRBV7-2 and TRBJ1-2): GAGVSQSPSNKVTEKGKDVELRCDPISGHTALYWYRQSLGQGLEFLIYFQGNSAPDKSGLPSDRFSAERTGGSVSTLTIQRTQQEDSAVYLCASSQTGTGVGGYTFGSGTRLTVV.

The gene calls are TRBV28 and TRBJ2-7, with TRBD1 as a possible D gene (6 bases). V was cut by 4 bases and J by 4 bases, with 20 bases left in between. From germline, CDR1 is MDHEN and CDR2 SYDVKM. This CDR3 is 16 amino acids long. DNA of the CDR3: TGTGCCAGCAGTTCCCTCCCCCCGCCAGGGGTATACGAGCAGTACTTC. It encodes CASSSLPPPGVYEQYF.

The CDR3 bases are TGTGCCAGCTTCAACCTCGGGGCGACCGGGGAGCTGTTTTTT. Translation gives CASFNLGATGELFF. This chain joins TRBV18 and TRBJ2-2, with D possibly called TRBD1 or TRBD2 (5 bases each). The CDR3 runs to 14 residues. Trimming left V 7 bases short and J 5 bases short, with 14 bases between. CDR1 and CDR2 from the germline V gene are KGHSH and LQKENI.

This rearrangement joins TRBV7-2 to TRBJ2-3; D possibly corresponds to TRBD2 (5 bases). CDR1 and CDR2 from the germline V gene are SGHTA and FQGNSA. V lost 4 bases and J 3 bases, leaving 8 bases between the germline ends. CDR3 length: 13 amino acids. CDR3 in amino acids: CASSSRVTDTQYF. DNA of the CDR3: TGTGCCAGCAGCTCGCGGGTTACAGATACGCAGTATTTT. The full variable domain, in which reference TRBV7-2 and TRBJ2-3 provide the parts outside the CDR3, is GAGVSQSPSNKVTEKGKDVELRCDPISGHTALYWYRQSLGQGLEFLIYFQGNSAPDKSGLPSDRFSAERTGGSVSTLTIQRTQQEDSAVYLCASSSRVTDTQYFGPGTRLTVL.

This clone has a handful of counts. Other DNA sequences in the same sample also yield this CDR3. The V and J genes are TRBV5-1 and TRBJ1-1, with D possibly being TRBD1 (5 bases). The ends were cut back, 0 bases at V and 0 bases at J, with 6 bases in the middle. Looked up from germline, CDR1 is SGHRS and CDR2 is YFSETQ. The CDR3 length is 14 residues. As DNA, the CDR3 is TGCGCCAGCAGCTTGGGGGGACTGAACACTGAAGCTTTCTTT. The encoded protein is CASSLGGLNTEAFF.

J is TRBJ2-7 and V is TRBV19, with D possibly matching TRBD2 (7 bases). V shed 10 bases and J shed 6 bases, with 25 bases lying between them. CDR1 LNHDA and CDR2 SQIVND come from the germline V gene (reference sequence). CDR3 length equals 15 residues. The CDR3 sequence is CANLGGHQPTGEQYF. CDR3 nucleotide sequence: TGTGCCAATCTGGGGGGGCACCAACCTACTGGCGAGCAGTACTTC.

V gene TRBV28 combines with J gene TRBJ2-5; a weak D match, TRBD2 (5 bases). The CDR3 has 17 amino acids. V was clipped by 5 bases and J by 2 bases, with 21 bases between them. Germline CDR1 and CDR2: MDHEN and SYDVKM. The CDR3 bases are TGTGCCAGCAGTCGCGGATCGGGGTCCGGCAGTCAAGAGACCCAGTACTTC. Translated, it gives CASSRGSGSGSQETQYF.

J is TRBJ2-1 and V is TRBV6-6, with D unclear. V lost 2 bases and J lost 6, with 8 bases in between. Germline loops: CDR1 MNHNY, CDR2 SVGAGI (reference sequence). The CDR3 contains 13 residues. Written as DNA, the CDR3 is TGTGCCAGCAGTTACCCCCTCTCCAATGAGCAGTTCTTC. Protein sequence: CASSYPLSNEQFF.

The chain couples TRBV19 to TRBJ1-2; possibly TRBD1 for D (6 bases). V shed 7 bases and J shed 5 bases, with 14 bases lying between them. The CDR3 has 13 amino acids. CDR1 is LNHDA and CDR2 is SQIVND in the germline V gene (reference sequence). CDR3 coding DNA: TGTGCCAGTACTAGGGGGGAACGATATGGCTACACCTTC. This codes for CASTRGERYGYTF.

The chain links TRBV5-1 to TRBJ2-4; unclear D gene. The length of the CDR3 is 16 residues. Per the germline V gene, CDR1 is SGHRS and CDR2 is YFSETQ. V was cut by 4 bases and J by 3 bases, with 17 bases left in between. CDR3 in DNA: TGCGCCAGCAGCCCGACCCCTGATGTGAGCAAAAACATTCAGTACTTC. Translation gives CASSPTPDVSKNIQYF.

V and J are TRBV30 and TRBJ1-1; 7 positions agree with TRBD1. CDR1 and CDR2 from the germline V gene are GTSNPN and SVGIG (reference sequence). The CDR3 is made up of 13 amino acids. With 5 bases clipped from V and 4 bases from J, the junction kept 7 bases outside the gene matches. The CDR3 reads CAWGNPGGTEAFF. The CDR3 DNA sequence: TGTGCCTGGGGGAACCCAGGGGGCACTGAAGCTTTCTTT.

The V and J genes are TRBV28 and TRBJ2-7, with no clear D. The germline V gene has CDR1 MDHEN and CDR2 SYDVKM. The V and J ends lost 7 bases and 3 bases respectively, with 19 bases between them. The CDR3 runs 15 residues. DNA for the CDR3: TGTGCCAGCACCGCGAGCCTCGGGTCGTACTACGAGCAGTACTTC. It yields the protein CASTASLGSYYEQYF.

As regards this clone: Distinct nucleotide sequences in the sample also encode this CDR3. This chain uses TRBV5-1 with TRBJ2-6, with D uncertain. The CDR3 extends over 14 amino acids. The ends were cut back, 3 bases at V and 0 bases at J, with 4 bases in the middle. The germline gives CDR1 SGHRS, CDR2 YFSETQ. The CDR3 loop reads CASSSNSGANVLTF. DNA of the CDR3: TGCGCCAGCAGCTCGAACTCTGGGGCCAACGTCCTGACTTTC.

This clone was observed a few times. The sample carries other DNA sequences with the same CDR3. The chain combines TRBV28 with TRBJ1-1; no firm D call. V gave up 6 bases and J gave up 0 bases, with 5 bases separating them. From germline, CDR1 is MDHEN and CDR2 SYDVKM. The CDR3 contains 12 residues. CDR3 loop: CASSDLNTEAFF. The CDR3 region has the DNA TGTGCCAGCAGCGACCTGAACACTGAAGCTTTCTTT.